Following are 30 T cell receptor beta chains from one sample sequenced in a study of T cells in Graves' hyperthyroidism and ophthalmopathy. TCR beta CDR3 regions were amplified from RNA transcripts. HTBI primers were used for first-round RT-PCR of the TCR CDR3. TCRdb re-called the multiplex PCR reads through MiXCR, storing one row per CDR3 protein. The sample lists about 580,000 distinct CDR3 sequences, approximately 15% occurring once. Sequenced sample: blood. The origin of the receptors is a woman aged 25 to 39 with Graves' hyperthyroidism that later progressed to Graves' ophthalmopathy.

This clonotype was detected a few times. The V call is TRBV28, the J call TRBJ2-2, with D possibly being TRBD1 (6 bases). CDR1 is MDHEN, CDR2 SYDVKM, per germline. Trimming stripped 6 bases from V and 5 bases from J, with 16 bases between. CDR3 length equals 15 residues. In DNA, the CDR3 is TGTGCCAGCAGAGAGGACAGAATAGTTACCGGGGAGCTGTTTTTT. Residues: CASREDRIVTGELFF.

This clonotype was seen many times. The chain combines TRBV6-2 or TRBV6-3 with TRBJ1-3; no clear D gene. The CDR3 loop spans 15 amino acids. Looked up from germline, CDR1 is MNHEY and CDR2 is SVGEGT. The germline V and J ends were trimmed by 8 bases and 2 bases, with 16 bases remaining between them. The CDR3 reads CASDDPWTAGNTIYF. The CDR3 nucleotides are TGTGCCAGCGATGATCCCTGGACTGCTGGAAACACCATATATTTT.

Ten or more counts support this clonotype. J is TRBJ2-2 and V is TRBV6-1, with TRBD2 matching 8 bases. Trimming took 6 bases from V and 5 from J; bases not matched to a gene: 8. There are 15 residues in the CDR3. CDR1 is MNHNS, CDR2 SASEGT, per germline. The CDR3 reads CASRLRAGVTGELFF. The DNA of the CDR3 is TGTGCCAGCAGGCTAAGAGCGGGAGTTACCGGGGAGCTGTTTTTT.

V usage is TRBV10-1 and J usage is TRBJ2-2; possible D gene TRBD1, 6 bases. The CDR3 extends over 13 amino acids. Trimming took off 9 bases at V and 1 base at J, with 9 bases between the two ends. CDR1 and CDR2 (germline): WNHNN, SYGVQD (reference sequence). CDR3 residues: CASQGRNTGELFF. The CDR3 DNA sequence: TGCGCCAGTCAGGGGAGGAACACCGGGGAGCTGTTTTTT.

The chain combines TRBV19 with TRBJ2-1; 13 bases line up with TRBD2. The CDR3 extends over 15 amino acids. Germline loops: CDR1 LNHDA, CDR2 SQIVND (reference sequence). The ends lost 6 bases at V and 6 bases at J; junction bases unmatched: 5. CDR3 protein: CASRSLAGGTNEQFF. The CDR3 coding sequence is TGTGCCAGTAGGTCACTAGCGGGAGGGACCAATGAGCAGTTCTTC.

In its sample, this clonotype was seen many times. The genes are TRBV15 and TRBJ1-5, with 8 bases fitting TRBD1. The germline V gene encodes CDR1 LNHNV and CDR2 YYDKDF (reference sequence). The CDR3 is 15 amino acids. The V and J ends lost 0 bases and 7 bases, in that order; junction bases with no gene match: 5. DNA for the CDR3: TGTGCCACCAGCAGAGATGGGGGGACAGGCCAGCCCCAGCATTTT. This sequence encodes CATSRDGGTGQPQHF. Full variable domain (remainder filled in from reference TRBV15 and TRBJ1-5): DAMVIQNPRYQVTQFGKPVTLSCSQTLNHNVMYWYQQKSSQAPKLLFHYYDKDFNNEADTPDNFQSRRPNTSFCFLDIRSPGLGDTAMYLCATSRDGGTGQPQHFGDGTRLSIL.

This clonotype came up many times. This chain uses TRBV6-2 or TRBV6-3 with TRBJ2-2; 8 positions agree with TRBD2. The junction had 14 bases not matched to a gene; V was cut back by 7 bases and J by 1 base. Germline CDR1 is MNHEY and CDR2 is SVGEGT. This CDR3 region has 18 residues. CDR3 region: CASNPASGLLVNTGELFF. Here the CDR3 DNA reads TGTGCCAGCAATCCGGCTAGCGGGCTCCTCGTGAACACCGGGGAGCTGTTTTTT.

This clonotype was seen only a few times. V gene TRBV11-2 combines with J gene TRBJ1-4; the D is unclear. The V end lost 3 bases, the J end lost 1 base, and 9 bases lay between the germline ends. The CDR3 runs to 15 residues. Germline-derived CDR1 and CDR2 are SGHAT and FQNNGV. CDR3 residues: CASSFQEETNEKLFF. The CDR3 nucleotides are TGTGCCAGCAGCTTTCAGGAGGAAACTAATGAAAAACTGTTTTTT.

This clonotype was found many times. This chain joins TRBV10-2 and TRBJ1-1; D is possibly TRBD1 (5 bases). V was shortened by 2 bases and J by 2 bases, with 9 bases between the two germline ends. From germline, CDR1 is WSHSY and CDR2 SAAADI. The CDR3 runs to 14 residues. CDR3 bases: TGCGCCAGCAGTGAGGTGGGGGGAAACACTGAAGCTTTCTTT. This encodes CASSEVGGNTEAFF.

This clonotype was seen a handful of times. The rearrangement uses TRBV29-1 and TRBJ2-5, with 10 positions matching TRBD2. J lost 0 bases, V lost 4 bases, and 14 bases had no gene match. Per germline, CDR1 SQVTM and CDR2 ANQGSEA. CDR3 length equals 18 residues. As DNA, the CDR3 is TGCAGCGTTGTTGGAGGGGGGCTAGCGGGAGTCGACCAAGAGACCCAGTACTTC. It codes for CSVVGGGLAGVDQETQYF. The entire variable domain, with the rest obtained from reference TRBV29-1 and TRBJ2-5, is as follows: SAVISQKPSRDICQRGTSLTIQCQVDSQVTMMFWYRQQPGQSLTLIATANQGSEATYESGFVIDKFPISRPNLTFSTLTVSNMSPEDSSIYLCSVVGGGLAGVDQETQYFGPGTRLLVL.

This clonotype has at least ten counts. The chain recombines TRBV7-9 with TRBJ1-2; the D gene is possibly TRBD1 (6 bases). The germline V gene has CDR1 SEHNR and CDR2 FQNEAQ (reference sequence). The CDR3 sequence is 15 residues long. Trimming removed 1 base at V and 6 bases at J, with 15 bases between. The CDR3 nucleotides read TGTGCCAGCAGCTTAGGGAGGGGGGCGAACGATGGCTACACCTTC. It is translated as CASSLGRGANDGYTF.

The chain has TRBV19 and TRBJ2-4; tentatively, D is TRBD1 or TRBD2 (5 bases each). Germline V lookup: CDR1 LNHDA, CDR2 SQIVND (reference sequence). This CDR3 is built from 16 residues. The V gene lost 7 bases and the J gene lost 0 bases, with 16 bases spanning the gap. CDR3 residues: CASTPSPGLAKNIQYF. The CDR3 DNA reads TGTGCCAGTACTCCCAGCCCGGGGCTAGCCAAAAACATTCAGTACTTC.

This clonotype was observed a single time. V gene TRBV15 combines with J gene TRBJ2-1; D possibly corresponds to TRBD2 (7 bases). The CDR3 is 16 amino acids. Germline CDR1 LNHNV, CDR2 YYDKDF (reference sequence). The V end was cut by 3 bases, the J end by 7 bases, with 19 bases between. In DNA form, the CDR3 reads TGTGCCACCAGCAGTTTAGCGGGCAGGGGAGGAAATGAGCAGTTCTTC. Translated: CATSSLAGRGGNEQFF.

The J gene is TRBJ2-7, the V gene TRBV6-1; D assignment may be TRBD1 or TRBD2 (6 bases each). Between the trimmed V and J ends, which lost 2 bases and 0 bases, there was a span of 14 bases. The CDR3 contains 16 residues. The germline CDR1 and CDR2 sequences are MNHNS and SASEGT. As DNA, the CDR3 is TGTGCCAGCAGTGAATGGGACGGGGGCCGCTCCTACGAGCAGTACTTC. This gives the protein CASSEWDGGRSYEQYF.

This clonotype has at least ten counts. The rearrangement links TRBV20-1 to TRBJ1-2, with no clear D. The germline V gene encodes CDR1 DFQATT and CDR2 SNEGSKA (reference sequence). V was cut by 6 bases and J by 8 bases, with 19 bases left in between. The CDR3 totals 13 residues. The CDR3 coding sequence is TGCAGTGCCTCCCCCCCGAGGGATCTCGGCTACACCTTC. Its protein product is CSASPPRDLGYTF.

This clonotype came up many times. The V gene is TRBV6-1, the J gene TRBJ2-7, with TRBD1 as a possible D gene (6 bases). Germline V gene data show CDR1 as MNHNS and CDR2 as SASEGT. V was shortened by 5 bases and J by 2 bases, with 13 bases between the two germline ends. CDR3 size: 14 residues. The CDR3 protein is CASSFLQGTYEQYF. The CDR3 bases are TGTGCCAGCAGTTTTCTACAGGGTACCTACGAGCAGTACTTC.

This clonotype was counted a few times. This rearrangement joins TRBV5-1 to TRBJ2-5, with 9 bases fitting TRBD1. This CDR3 spans 15 amino acids. The ends lost 2 bases at V and 4 bases at J; junction bases unmatched: 6. From germline, CDR1 is SGHRS and CDR2 YFSETQ. CDR3 in DNA: TGCGCCAGCAGCTTCGAACCGACAGGGGGAGAGACCCAGTACTTC. It is translated as CASSFEPTGGETQYF.

This clonotype was seen many times. V and J are TRBV24-1 and TRBJ2-2; D possibly corresponds to TRBD2 (5 bases). Germline V gene data show CDR1 as KGHDR and CDR2 as SFDVKD. Trimming took 3 bases from V and 7 from J, leaving 14 bases between them. This CDR3 has 15 amino acids. CDR3 residues: CATSDMDSGYGELFF. The DNA of the CDR3 is TGTGCCACCAGTGATATGGATTCGGGGTACGGGGAGCTGTTTTTT.

This clonotype showed up just a few times. This chain links TRBV6-1 with TRBJ1-5, with D perhaps matching TRBD1 (6 bases). This CDR3 has 18 amino acids. Germline CDR1 and CDR2: MNHNS and SASEGT. Trimming removed 5 bases from V and 2 bases from J, with 22 bases in between. CDR3 DNA sequence: TGTGCCAGCAGTCCCTTGAGGGGAGGGGGGGTAGGCAATCAGCCCCAGCATTTT. Its translation: CASSPLRGGGVGNQPQHF.

In its sample, this clonotype was seen many times. The chain joins TRBV25-1 to TRBJ2-7; the match to TRBD1 covers 8 bases. The CDR3 loop spans 14 amino acids. Trimming cost V 5 bases and J 3 bases; bases outside gene matches: 6. The germline gives CDR1 MGHDK, CDR2 SYGVNS. CDR3 sequence (DNA): TGTGCCAGCAGTCGACAGGGGTTCGTCTACGAGCAGTACTTC. Translated: CASSRQGFVYEQYF.

Of note for this clonotype: Just one base apart from a much larger clone, this may be a read error. CDR3 residues: CASNGGADTGELLF. In DNA, the CDR3 is TGTGCCAGCAATGGGGGCGCGGACACCGGGGAGCTGCTTTTT. The gene calls are TRBV12-3 or TRBV12-4 and TRBJ2-2; D possibly corresponds to TRBD1 (6 bases). This CDR3 contains 14 residues.

This clonotype was recorded many times. J is TRBJ2-3 and V is TRBV5-8; TRBD1 aligns across 8 bases. Germline CDR1 and CDR2: SGHTS and YDEGEE. The V and J ends lost 4 bases and 0 bases, in that order; junction bases with no gene match: 4. The CDR3 runs 15 residues. The DNA of the CDR3 is TGTGCCAGCAGCCCCTACAGGGGGAGCACAGATACGCAGTATTTT. Encoded protein: CASSPYRGSTDTQYF.

This clonotype showed up many times. The chain has TRBV18 and TRBJ1-1; D not resolved. The germline V gene has CDR1 KGHSH and CDR2 LQKENI. The CDR3 is made up of 14 amino acids. The germline V and J ends were trimmed by 2 bases and 1 base, with 8 bases remaining between them. In DNA, the CDR3 is TGTGCCAGCTCACCAGGCCGGGAGAACACTGAAGCTTTCTTT. Translating it yields CASSPGRENTEAFF.

There are many counts of this clonotype. The chain employs TRBV28 and TRBJ1-2; possible D gene TRBD1, 5 bases. With 2 bases removed from V and 4 bases from J, the gap between germline ends came to 8 bases. The CDR3 runs to 13 residues. Germline V lookup: CDR1 MDHEN, CDR2 SYDVKM. CDR3 sequence reads: CASSLRGVYGYTF. The CDR3 nucleotides are TGTGCCAGCAGTTTACGGGGGGTCTATGGCTACACCTTC.

The rearrangement uses TRBV4-1 and TRBJ1-5; D unclear. The CDR3 loop spans 13 amino acids. Trimming removed 0 bases from V and 6 bases from J, with 6 bases in between. CDR1 and CDR2 from the germline V gene are MGHRA and YSYEKL. This chain's CDR3 is CASSQDWAQPQHF. The DNA of the CDR3 is TGCGCCAGCAGCCAAGATTGGGCTCAGCCCCAGCATTTT.

This clonotype was observed at least ten times. The chain joins TRBV2 to TRBJ2-2; 7 bases fit TRBD1. Germline-derived CDR1 and CDR2 are SNHLY and FYNNEI. The CDR3 covers 15 residues. Trimming removed 6 bases from V and 5 bases from J; junction bases left unmatched: 9. CDR3 loop: CASRNHDRETGELFF. CDR3 nucleotide sequence: TGTGCCAGCAGGAATCACGACAGGGAAACCGGGGAGCTGTTTTTT.

V gene TRBV6-1 combines with J gene TRBJ2-3, with unresolved D. CDR1 and CDR2 (germline): MNHNS, SASEGT. There are 17 residues in the CDR3. V lost 7 bases to trimming and J lost 0 bases, with 20 bases between them. CDR3 bases: TGTGCCAGCACCAGAATAAAGACACCCCAAAGCACAGATACGCAGTATTTT. As protein: CASTRIKTPQSTDTQYF.

The chain combines TRBV7-9 with TRBJ2-1, with TRBD2 matching over 12 bases. The germline V gene encodes CDR1 SEHNR and CDR2 FQNEAQ (reference sequence). V was pared by 5 bases and J by 9 bases, with 11 bases of the junction left unmatched. The CDR3 loop spans 16 amino acids. The CDR3 bases are TGTGCCAGCAGCCCCTCTGCGGCTAGCGGGAGGGGTGAGCAGTTCTTC. Translating gives CASSPSAASGRGEQFF.

This clonotype was seen at least ten times. The chain links TRBV7-9 to TRBJ2-7; the D call may be TRBD1 or TRBD2 (5 bases each). The CDR3 is 14 residues long. Looked up from germline, CDR1 is SEHNR and CDR2 is FQNEAQ (reference sequence). V was clipped by 1 base and J by 8 bases, with 15 bases between them. CDR3 sequence (DNA): TGTGCCAGCAGCTTAGGGGACGGAGCAACTAAGCAGTACTTC. It translates to CASSLGDGATKQYF.

For this clonotype: A much larger clonotype is one base distant, so this may be a read error. The rearrangement uses TRBV29-1 and TRBJ1-2; 11 bases fit TRBD1. V shed 6 bases and J 7 bases; nucleotides not matched to a gene: 10. CDR3 length: 14 residues. CDR1 and CDR2 from the germline V gene are SQVTM and ANQGSEA. The CDR3 region is CSVVTAGTGGGYTF. In DNA form, the CDR3 reads TGCAGCGTAGTAACGGCGGGGACAGGGGGTGGCTACACCTTC.